The sequence of this TCR beta chain was determined in a study of radiotherapy plus CTLA-4 blockade in lung cancer. Assay used: immunoSEQ multiplex PCR; TCRdb lists only in-frame clones, some missing. The sample includes around 95,000 clones, 80% to 90% of them seen just once. CDR1 and CDR2 from the germline V gene are GTSNPN and SVGIG (reference sequence). Trimming took off 0 bases at V and 8 bases at J, with 13 bases between the two ends. The CDR3 loop spans 13 amino acids. Focal radiation was given together with CTLA-4 blockade (ipilimumab) to patients with chemo-refractory metastatic non-small-cell lung cancer.

The sequencing used peripheral blood, collected from a patient treated with radiotherapy plus ipilimumab. The V and J genes are TRBV30 and TRBJ1-2; possibly TRBD1 for D (6 bases). This clonotype was sampled from a human donor with non-small cell lung cancer who had stable disease on radiotherapy plus ipilimumab. CDR3: CAWSVRPGEGYTF. CDR3 bases: TGTGCCTGGAGTGTACGACCAGGGGAGGGCTACACCTTC.